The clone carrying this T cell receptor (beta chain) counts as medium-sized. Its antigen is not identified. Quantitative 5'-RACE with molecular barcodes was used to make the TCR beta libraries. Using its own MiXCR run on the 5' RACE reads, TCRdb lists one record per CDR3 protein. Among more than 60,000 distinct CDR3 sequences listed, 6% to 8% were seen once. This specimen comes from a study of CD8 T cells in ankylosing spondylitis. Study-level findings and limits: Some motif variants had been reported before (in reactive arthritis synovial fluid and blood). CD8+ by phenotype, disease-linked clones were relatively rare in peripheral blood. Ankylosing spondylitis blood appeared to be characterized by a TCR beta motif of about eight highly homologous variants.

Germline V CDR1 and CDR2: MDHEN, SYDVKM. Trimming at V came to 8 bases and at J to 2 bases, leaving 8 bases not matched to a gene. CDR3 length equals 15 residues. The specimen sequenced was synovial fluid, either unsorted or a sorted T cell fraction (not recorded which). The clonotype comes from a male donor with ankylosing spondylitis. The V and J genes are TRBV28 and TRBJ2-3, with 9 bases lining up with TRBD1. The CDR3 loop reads CASDRTGDPTDTQYF. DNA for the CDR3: TGTGCCAGCGACCGGACAGGGGACCCCACAGATACGCAGTATTTT.